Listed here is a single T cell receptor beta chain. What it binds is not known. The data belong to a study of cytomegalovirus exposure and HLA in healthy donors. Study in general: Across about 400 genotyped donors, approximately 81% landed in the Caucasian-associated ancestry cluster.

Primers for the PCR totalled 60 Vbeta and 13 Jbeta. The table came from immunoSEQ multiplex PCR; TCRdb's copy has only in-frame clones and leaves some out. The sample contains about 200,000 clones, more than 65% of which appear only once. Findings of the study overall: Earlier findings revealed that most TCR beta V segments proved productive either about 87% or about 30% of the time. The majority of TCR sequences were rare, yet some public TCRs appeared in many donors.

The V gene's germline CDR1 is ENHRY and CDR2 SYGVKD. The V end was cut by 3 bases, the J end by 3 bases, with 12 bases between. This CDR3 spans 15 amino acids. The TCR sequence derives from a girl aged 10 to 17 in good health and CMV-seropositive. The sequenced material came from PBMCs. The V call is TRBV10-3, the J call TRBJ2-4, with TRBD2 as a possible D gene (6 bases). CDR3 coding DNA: TGTGCCATCAGTGAACCTACCGGGGGCAAAAACATTCAGTACTTC. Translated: CAISEPTGGKNIQYF.